This T cell receptor beta chain was found in a study of T cells in Graves' hyperthyroidism and ophthalmopathy. Points from the study as a whole: A model of 13 V-J features distinguished ophthalmopathy from stable hyperthyroidism. The model's output predicted ophthalmopathy at a median of around 7 months prior to onset. Blood shared most expanded thyroid clonotypes above 0.001.

The CDR3 covers 14 residues. V dropped 4 bases and J dropped 3; count of bases not matched to a gene: 3. CDR1 and CDR2 (germline): MNHEY, SMNVEV (reference sequence). Amplification targeted TCR beta CDR3 regions from RNA transcripts. The HTBI primer set served for first-round RT-PCR of the TCR CDR3. TCRdb recomputed calls from the multiplex PCR reads with MiXCR, one row per CDR3 protein. The repertoire consists of about 520,000 distinct CDR3 sequences, with roughly a quarter occurring once and the leading ten covering 11%. The sample holds many counts of this clonotype. As yet, its antigen is unknown. Based on clinical symptoms, serum thyroxine and TRAb, thyroid ultrasound and orbital computed tomography, diagnoses were reached.

Material for sequencing was blood. The chain links TRBV27 to TRBJ1-5, with 7 bases identical to TRBD1. This clonotype was sampled from a woman under 40 with Graves' ophthalmopathy. CDR3 amino acids: CASSSQGFNQPQHF. CDR3 in DNA: TGTGCCAGCAGTTCACAGGGGTTCAATCAGCCCCAGCATTTT.